A selection of T cell receptor beta chains follows, all from one sample in a study of cytomegalovirus exposure and HLA in healthy donors. Profiled with immunoSEQ multiplex PCR; TCRdb holds only in-frame clones, not every one. The sample has under 200,000 clones, roughly 84% seen once. The sequencing sample was made of PBMCs. These TCRs come from a man aged 25 to 40 in good health and CMV-seronegative. Both conserved end residues are part of each CDR3. D genes are given only for firm matches. The size field is filled for only some rows; it gives once, few, many or a size class.

v_call	j_call	d_call	clone_size	cdr3_nt	cdr3_aa
TRBV28	TRBJ2-5	NA	once	TGTGCCAGTAGGACTACTCAAGAGACCCAGTACTTC	CASRTTQETQYF
TRBV5-1	TRBJ1-1	TRBD1	NA	TGCGCCAGCAGCTTGGACAGGGGACCTGGGAACACTGAAGCTTTCTTT	CASSLDRGPGNTEAFF
TRBV30	TRBJ1-6	NA	NA	TGTGCCTGGATGACAGGACGAAATTCACCCCTCCACTTT	CAWMTGRNSPLHF
TRBV7-2	TRBJ2-1	TRBD2	NA	TGTGCCAGCAGCCCGGGACTAGCGGGAATCGTGCAGTTCTTC	CASSPGLAGIVQFF
TRBV7-8	TRBJ2-2	NA	NA	TGTGCCAGCAGCTTAGAGGGTAGCGGCACCGGGGAGCTGTTTTTT	CASSLEGSGTGELFF
TRBV5-1	TRBJ2-5	NA	NA	TGCGCCAGCAGCGGTACAGGGTTTGGTGTAGGGACCCAGTACTTC	CASSGTGFGVGTQYF
TRBV7-2	TRBJ2-7	TRBD1	NA	TGTGCCAGCAGCTTAGTCCGGGACAGTCGGTACGAGCAGTACTTC	CASSLVRDSRYEQYF
TRBV6-5	TRBJ1-1	NA	NA	TGTGCCAGCAGTTACTCGGGCACCACGAACACTGAAGCTTTCTTT	CASSYSGTTNTEAFF
TRBV19	TRBJ2-7	NA	NA	TGTGCCAGTAGTATAACATATACGGGGGAGCAGTACTTC	CASSITYTGEQYF
TRBV2	TRBJ2-2	TRBD2	NA	TGTGCCAGCAGTGGCCCCGGGACTAGTACCGGGGAGCTGTTTTTT	CASSGPGTSTGELFF
TRBV4-1	TRBJ2-5	NA	NA	TGCGCCAGCAGCCAGGCGACTAGGACAGAGACCCAGTACTTC	CASSQATRTETQYF
TRBV4-2	TRBJ2-7	TRBD2	NA	TGTGCCAGCAGCCAAGCTCTAGCGGGAGACTCCTACGAGCAGTACTTC	CASSQALAGDSYEQYF
TRBV28	TRBJ1-4	NA	few	TGTGCCAGCAGAGGGACGGGACTGAGTAATGAAAAACTGTTTTTT	CASRGTGLSNEKLFF
TRBV19	TRBJ1-1	TRBD1	NA	TGTGCCAGTAGCCAAGGACAGGGATTTATTCGAGCTTTCTTT	CASSQGQGFIRAFF
TRBV27	TRBJ1-1	TRBD1	once	TGTGCCAGCAGTTCGCTGACAGGGGGGAACACTGAAGCTTTCTTT	CASSSLTGGNTEAFF
TRBV27	TRBJ2-7	TRBD2	NA	TGTGCCAGCAGTTCCCGGGAGGGCCAAGACGAGCAGTACTTC	CASSSREGQDEQYF
TRBV5-1	TRBJ2-7	NA	NA	TGCGCCAGCAGCTCTTCAGGACAGAGTACCTACGAGCAGTACTTC	CASSSSGQSTYEQYF
TRBV30	TRBJ1-1	NA	NA	TGTGCCGGGCCGACCAGGGGAATGAACACTGAAGCTTTCTTT	CAGPTRGMNTEAFF
TRBV28	TRBJ2-3	NA	NA	TGTGCCAGCAGTTTAGCGGGGATAGATACGCAGTATTTT	CASSLAGIDTQYF